This T cell receptor beta chain derives from a study of T-cell memory formation after mild COVID-19. Using constant-segment primers, 5'RACE produced TCR alpha and TCR beta cDNA libraries carrying sample barcodes and UMIs. TCRdb re-called the 5' RACE reads through MiXCR, storing one row per CDR3 protein. The top ten hold roughly a fifth of the sample, which has 250,000 to 300,000 distinct CDR3 sequences, under 20% seen once. On this clonotype itself: Its antigen remains unidentified.

V lost 6 bases, J lost 5 bases, and 5 bases stayed unmatched. Germline assignment: CDR1 DFQATT and CDR2 SNEGSKA (reference sequence). The CDR3 has 15 residues. Regarding the study as a whole: Day 15 to 85 contracting clones showed balanced CD4/CD8; day 15 to 37 expanders favored CD4+. Certain responding clones were present in pre-infection memory, suggesting participation of cross-reactive memory.

Sequenced sample: PBMCs or a T cell subset sorted from them (not recorded which). This TCR came from a young man who had mild COVID-19 (a few samples of this study predate the infection). Cell type and time point are not known. The chain is built from TRBV20-1 and TRBJ2-3; 16 bases line up with TRBD2. CDR3: CSASGLAGGVDTQYF. The CDR3 DNA sequence: TGCAGTGCATCGGGACTAGCGGGGGGGGTAGATACGCAGTATTTT.